Below are 4 T cell receptor beta chains sequenced from a single sample in a study of blood T cell repertoires in COVID-19. The repertoire was sequenced with immunoSEQ multiplex PCR; TCRdb's copy has only in-frame clones and lacks some. The table lists approximately 28,000 clones, about 92% of them singletons, with 0.75% to 0.85% in the top ten. The sequenced sample was peripheral blood. The receptors shown here come from a woman between 65 and 79 years old with COVID-19, enrolled during active disease.

The chain joins TRBV12-3 or TRBV12-4 to TRBJ1-1; tentatively, D is TRBD1 (5 bases). The CDR3 spans 13 residues. The V end was cut by 6 bases, the J end by 0 bases, with 8 bases between. CDR3 loop: CASSMTVNTEAFF. DNA for the CDR3: TGTGCCAGCAGCATGACAGTGAACACTGAAGCTTTCTTT.

The genes are TRBV5-1 and TRBJ2-5; 9 nucleotides line up with TRBD2. Losses at the gene ends were 4 bases for V and 0 bases for J; bases not matched to a gene: 7. The CDR3 length is 16 residues. Germline V gene sequence: CDR1 SGHRS, CDR2 YFSETQ. The CDR3 spells CASSKGTSWNQETQYF. CDR3 in DNA: TGCGCCAGCAGCAAAGGGACTAGCTGGAACCAAGAGACCCAGTACTTC.

The count of this clone is one. V and J are TRBV2 and TRBJ1-2; D remains unclear. Germline CDR1 reads SNHLY; CDR2 reads FYNNEI. Deletions cut 5 bases from V and 3 bases from J, with 16 bases between. The CDR3 is made up of 15 amino acids. This chain's CDR3 is CASSNMRVLHYGYTF. CDR3 coding DNA: TGTGCCAGCAGTAACATGAGGGTACTCCACTATGGCTACACCTTC.

This clone appeared once. J is TRBJ2-1 and V is TRBV29-1; D unresolved. V was clipped by 7 bases and J by 1 base, with 14 bases between them. This CDR3 has 14 residues. Germline-derived CDR1 and CDR2 are SQVTM and ANQGSEA. The CDR3 is CSALSTPSYNEQFF. CDR3 coding DNA: TGCAGCGCCCTTTCTACCCCTTCCTACAATGAGCAGTTCTTC.